This TCR beta chain was profiled in a study of cytomegalovirus exposure and HLA in healthy donors. With 60 Vbeta and 13 Jbeta primers, the PCR was carried out. The repertoire was sequenced with immunoSEQ multiplex PCR; TCRdb's copy has only in-frame clones and lacks some. The repertoire holds approximately 22,000 clones, around 82% seen once, with 7.4% in the top ten. This clone was detected once. This sequence was found in a man aged 60 to 75 in good health and CMV-seronegative. Sequenced material: PBMCs.

CDR3 DNA: TGTGCCAGCAGCCATAGCGGGGGGCAAGAGGAGGAGCAGTACTTC. Translated, it gives CASSHSGGQEEEQYF. V is TRBV7-3 and J is TRBJ2-7; 10 bases are a match to TRBD2. With 5 bases clipped from V and 7 bases from J, the junction kept 11 bases outside the gene matches. This CDR3 contains 15 residues. Germline CDR1 and CDR2: SGHTA and FQGTGA.